The rows below give T cell receptor beta chains drawn from one sample of a study of T cell responses to AZD1222 COVID-19 vaccine. Measured with immunoSEQ multiplex PCR; TCRdb has only the in-frame clones, and not every one. The table has 180,000 or so clones, 85% to 95% seen once. The starting material was peripheral blood, obtained on day 0 of AZD1222 vaccination. Receptors originate from an adult in good health. Each CDR3 is given with its conserved first and last residue. A D gene is named only where the DNA matches it firmly. Only some rows state a clone size, as once, few, many or a class for expanded clones.

clone_size,j_call,v_call,cdr3_length,d_call,cdr3_aa,cdr3_nt
.,TRBJ1-5,TRBV11-2,15,TRBD1,CASSLVGTAYQPQHF,TGTGCCAGCAGCTTAGTGGGGACAGCGTATCAGCCCCAGCATTTT
.,TRBJ2-3,TRBV2,15,TRBD2,CASRGRGGRTDTQYF,TGTGCCAGCAGGGGGAGGGGCGGACGCACAGATACGCAGTATTTT
.,TRBJ2-1,TRBV7-9,11,.,CASSLDYEQFF,TGTGCCAGCAGCCTAGACTATGAGCAGTTCTTC
.,TRBJ1-2,TRBV10-2,14,TRBD1,CASSEEQGAYGYTF,TGCGCCAGCAGTGAAGAACAGGGGGCCTATGGCTACACCTTC
.,TRBJ1-1,TRBV3-1/TRBV3-2,12,.,CASSQENRYAFF,TGTGCCAGCAGCCAGGAAAACAGGTACGCTTTCTTT
once,TRBJ2-5,TRBV5-1,16,TRBD1,CASSLGGQILQETQYF,TGCGCCAGCAGCTTGGGGGGACAGATACTCCAAGAGACCCAGTACTTC
.,TRBJ1-1,TRBV19,14,TRBD1,CASSLTTQGGEAFF,TGTGCCAGTAGTTTGACAACTCAGGGGGGAGAAGCTTTCTTT
.,TRBJ1-6,TRBV6-5,14,.,CASRLRRDDSPLHF,TGTGCCAGCCGCCTCAGGAGGGATGATTCACCCCTCCACTTT
.,TRBJ2-2,TRBV6-4,13,.,CASSDAGTGELFF,TGTGCCAGCAGTGACGCAGGCACCGGGGAGCTGTTTTTT
.,TRBJ1-1,TRBV5-5,14,.,CASSLAGLDTEAFF,TGTGCCAGCAGCTTGGCTGGACTTGACACTGAAGCTTTCTTT
once,TRBJ1-2,TRBV18,14,.,CASSPPGGNYGYTF,TGTGCCAGCTCACCTCCGGGGGGTAACTATGGCTACACCTTC
.,TRBJ1-1,TRBV12-3/TRBV12-4,13,TRBD1,CASSRTGDTEAFF,TGTGCCAGCAGCCGGACAGGGGACACTGAAGCTTTCTTT
once,TRBJ1-2,TRBV28,13,.,CASSSQTDYGYTF,TGTGCCAGCAGCTCTCAAACCGACTATGGCTACACCTTC
.,TRBJ2-2,TRBV7-9,14,TRBD1,CASSPRQGTGELFF,TGTGCCAGCAGCCCCCGACAGGGGACCGGGGAGCTGTTTTTT
.,TRBJ1-4,TRBV3-1/TRBV3-2,12,.,CASSPQGEKLFF,TGTGCCAGCAGCCCGCAGGGCGAAAAACTGTTTTTT
.,TRBJ1-2,TRBV6-5,15,.,CASRVDRNSNYGYTF,TGTGCCAGCAGGGTTGATCGGAATTCTAACTATGGCTACACCTTC
few,TRBJ2-2,TRBV14,13,.,CASSLRAAGELFF,TGTGCCAGCAGCCTACGCGCGGCCGGGGAGCTGTTTTTT
.,TRBJ1-1,TRBV18,12,.,CASSPPRSSAFF,TGTGCCAGCTCACCACCACGCAGTTCTGCTTTCTTT
.,TRBJ1-2,TRBV5-1,14,.,CASSLNRRGNGYTF,TGCGCCAGCAGCTTGAACAGGAGGGGAAATGGCTACACCTTC
few,TRBJ2-1,TRBV27,14,.,CASSFPGAYNEQFF,TGTGCCAGCAGTTTCCCAGGGGCCTACAATGAGCAGTTCTTC
.,TRBJ1-6,TRBV5-1,14,.,CASTYDADNSPLHF,TGCGCCAGCACCTACGACGCCGACAATTCACCCCTCCACTTT
.,TRBJ1-1,TRBV29-1,14,.,CSVGPQGLNTEAFF,TGCAGCGTTGGTCCCCAGGGGCTGAACACTGAAGCTTTCTTT
.,TRBJ1-6,TRBV19,15,.,CASSITGSVNSPLHF,TGTGCCAGTAGTATCACTGGATCGGTAAATTCACCCCTCCACTTT
.,TRBJ1-4,TRBV6-5,15,.,CASSLKQGRDEKLFF,TGTGCCAGCAGTCTAAAACAGGGACGGGATGAAAAACTGTTTTTT
.,TRBJ1-5,TRBV10-3,13,.,CAIGGGSNQPQHF,TGTGCCATCGGGGGGGGTAGCAATCAGCCCCAGCATTTT
once,TRBJ1-5,TRBV2,14,.,CASAIRQVNQPQHF,TGTGCCAGCGCCATCCGACAGGTGAATCAGCCCCAGCATTTT
.,TRBJ1-2,TRBV6-5,11,.,CASSRNYGYTF,TGTGCCAGCAGTCGTAACTATGGCTACACCTTC
.,TRBJ1-1,TRBV5-5,16,TRBD1,CASSLPGQRMNTEAFF,TGTGCCAGCAGCTTACCGGGACAGAGAATGAACACTGAAGCTTTCTTT
.,TRBJ2-3,TRBV7-6,17,.,CASSSIQGGLSTDTQYF,TGTGCCAGCAGCTCAATCCAGGGGGGTCTTTCCACAGATACGCAGTATTTT
.,TRBJ1-2,TRBV7-8,17,TRBD1,CASSLGRGHFTNYGYTF,TGTGCCAGCAGCTTAGGCAGGGGGCACTTTACTAACTATGGCTACACCTTC
.,TRBJ1-2,TRBV5-1,13,.,CASSLDQRYGYTF,TGCGCCAGCAGCTTGGATCAGAGGTACGGCTACACCTTC
.,TRBJ2-1,TRBV19,11,TRBD1,CASTDRGVQFF,TGTGCCAGTACCGACAGGGGCGTGCAGTTCTTC
.,TRBJ1-2,TRBV28,18,.,CASSLKFWAKGIDYGYTF,TGTGCCAGCAGTTTAAAGTTCTGGGCTAAGGGTATCGACTATGGCTACACCTTC
.,TRBJ1-1,TRBV6-1,14,.,CASSEGLRGIRAFF,TGTGCCAGCAGTGAGGGGTTGAGGGGAATACGGGCTTTCTTT
.,TRBJ1-5,TRBV6-6,13,TRBD1,CASSGQGGQPQHF,TGTGCCAGCAGTGGACAGGGGGGGCAGCCCCAGCATTTT
.,TRBJ2-5,TRBV5-4,15,TRBD2,CASSAIAGGQETQYF,TGTGCCAGCAGCGCAATAGCGGGGGGACAAGAGACCCAGTACTTC
.,TRBJ1-2,TRBV12-3/TRBV12-4,12,.,CASSRNRHGYTF,TGTGCCAGCAGCCGCAATCGGCATGGCTACACCTTC
.,TRBJ1-2,TRBV14,16,TRBD1,CASSQPPGTGYGSYTF,TGTGCCAGCAGCCAACCCCCCGGGACAGGGTACGGTAGCTACACCTTC
.,TRBJ2-7,TRBV2,14,TRBD2,CASSLTSGRNEQYF,TGTGCCAGCAGTCTTACTAGCGGGAGAAACGAGCAGTACTTC
.,TRBJ2-1,TRBV27,13,.,CASSLLGYNEQFF,TGTGCCAGCAGTCTACTAGGGTACAATGAGCAGTTCTTC
.,TRBJ1-3,TRBV27,15,.,CASSLSAGPGNTIYF,TGTGCCAGCAGTTTATCGGCAGGGCCAGGAAACACCATATATTTT
.,TRBJ1-2,TRBV13,15,TRBD1,CASRYKSTGVGGYTF,TGTGCCAGCAGATACAAAAGCACAGGGGTCGGTGGCTACACCTTC
once,TRBJ1-1,TRBV15,12,TRBD1,CATTDRATEAFF,TGTGCCACCACCGACAGGGCCACTGAAGCTTTCTTT
.,TRBJ2-1,TRBV6-5,15,TRBD1,CASSLRARGRNEQFF,TGTGCCAGCAGCCTCCGAGCCAGGGGGCGGAATGAGCAGTTCTTC
.,TRBJ1-2,TRBV12-3/TRBV12-4,13,TRBD1,CASSSRTGTGYTF,TGTGCCAGCAGTTCGCGGACAGGGACTGGCTACACCTTC
.,TRBJ1-5,TRBV25-1,15,.,CASSPGTRNNQPQHF,TGTGCCAGCAGTCCCGGGACACGAAACAATCAGCCCCAGCATTTT
.,TRBJ1-3,TRBV7-8,15,.,CASSLISGIGNTIYF,TGTGCCAGCAGCTTAATTTCCGGGATTGGAAACACCATATATTTT
.,TRBJ1-2,TRBV19,12,.,CASSIGNHGYTF,TGTGCCAGTAGTATCGGGAATCATGGCTACACCTTC
.,TRBJ1-1,TRBV10-2,15,.,CASSDPRRWDTEAFF,TGCGCCAGCAGTGACCCCCGCAGGTGGGACACTGAAGCTTTCTTT
.,TRBJ2-5,TRBV7-2,16,.,CASSLVGGGAVETQYF,TGTGCCAGCAGCTTAGTTGGTGGGGGGGCCGTAGAGACCCAGTACTTC
.,TRBJ1-4,TRBV3-1/TRBV3-2,15,.,CASSQDRASNEKLFF,TGTGCCAGCAGCCAAGACAGGGCGTCTAATGAAAAACTGTTTTTT
once,TRBJ1-3,TRBV4-2,16,.,CASSPGGPNSGNTIYF,TGTGCCAGCAGCCCCGGAGGACCGAACTCTGGAAACACCATATATTTT
.,TRBJ2-7,TRBV5-5,14,.,CASSSNWQAYEQYF,TGTGCCAGCAGCTCCAACTGGCAGGCCTACGAGCAGTACTTC
.,TRBJ1-1,TRBV5-1,15,TRBD1,CASAPGQGALIVAFF,TGCGCCAGCGCCCCGGGACAGGGGGCCTTAATTGTTGCTTTCTTT
.,TRBJ2-7,TRBV12-3/TRBV12-4,12,.,CASSLLSYEQYF,TGTGCCAGCAGTTTACTATCCTACGAGCAGTACTTC